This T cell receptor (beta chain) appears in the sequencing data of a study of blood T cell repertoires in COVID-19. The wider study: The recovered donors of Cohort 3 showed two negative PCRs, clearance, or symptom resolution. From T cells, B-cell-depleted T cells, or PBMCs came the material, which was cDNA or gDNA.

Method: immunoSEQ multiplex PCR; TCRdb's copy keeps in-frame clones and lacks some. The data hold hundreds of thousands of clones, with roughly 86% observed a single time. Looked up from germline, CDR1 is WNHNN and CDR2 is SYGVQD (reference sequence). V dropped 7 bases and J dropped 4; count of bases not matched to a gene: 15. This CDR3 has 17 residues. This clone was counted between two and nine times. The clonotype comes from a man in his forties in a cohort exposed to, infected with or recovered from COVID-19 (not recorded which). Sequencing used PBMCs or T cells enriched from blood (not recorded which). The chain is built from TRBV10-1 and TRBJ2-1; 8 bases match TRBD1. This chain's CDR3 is CASTPSLDRGRYNEQFF. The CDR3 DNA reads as TGCGCCAGCACCCCATCCCTAGACAGGGGTCGTTACAATGAGCAGTTCTTC.